This entry lists 9 T cell receptor beta chains sequenced from one sample in a study of shared clonotypes between healthy human individuals. Clones were sequenced by immunoSEQ multiplex PCR, and TCRdb holds only the in-frame ones, with some missing. This table has 2 million to 2.5 million clones, 93% appearing once. The sequenced sample consisted of naive CD4+ T cells from PBMCs. Subset reported: CD45RA+ positively selected. All receptors derive from a man between 18 and 29 years old in good health. Some clones in this sample may be carry-over from other donors' samples.

As DNA, the CDR3 is TGTGCCAGCAGTGGATGGGCAGGGACAGAGAACTACGAGCAGTACTTC. Protein product: CASSGWAGTENYEQYF. The genes are TRBV6-1 and TRBJ2-7; 7 nucleotides align to TRBD1. The germline gives CDR1 MNHNS, CDR2 SASEGT. V shed 4 bases, J shed 3 bases, and the junction held 12 bases outside the gene matches. The CDR3 consists of 16 residues.

V gene TRBV5-6 combines with J gene TRBJ1-3, with D unclear. Trimming took 2 bases from V and 0 from J, leaving 6 bases between them. The CDR3 sequence is 14 residues long. Germline V CDR1 and CDR2: SGHDT, YYEEEE. The CDR3 nucleotides are TGTGCCAGCAGCTTCGCCTACTCTGGAAACACCATATATTTT. Its protein product is CASSFAYSGNTIYF.

The V gene is TRBV28, the J gene TRBJ2-6; 7 positions match TRBD1. V shed 8 bases, J shed 0 bases, and the junction held 1 base outside the gene matches. The CDR3 is 14 amino acids. Germline V gives CDR1 MDHEN, CDR2 SYDVKM. CDR3 amino acids: CASGTVSGANVLTF. The CDR3 DNA sequence: TGTGCCAGCGGGACAGTCTCTGGGGCCAACGTCCTGACTTTC.

Remarks on this clone: The sample contains more than one DNA sequence encoding this CDR3. V is TRBV5-1 and J is TRBJ2-1; D possibly corresponds to TRBD1 (6 bases). Germline-derived CDR1 and CDR2 are SGHRS and YFSETQ. The CDR3 has 14 residues. The V end was cut by 3 bases, the J end by 2 bases, with 9 bases between. Written as DNA, the CDR3 is TGCGCCAGCAGCTCCGGACAGACCTACAATGAGCAGTTCTTC. It codes for CASSSGQTYNEQFF.

With respect to this clone: Other DNA sequences in the sample encode the same CDR3. The rearrangement joins TRBV5-1 to TRBJ1-4; the D gene is possibly TRBD1 (6 bases). The CDR3 extends over 15 amino acids. Germline V gene sequence: CDR1 SGHRS, CDR2 YFSETQ. Trimming cost V 5 bases and J 0 bases, with 11 bases left between them. The CDR3 coding sequence is TGCGCCAGCAGTTGGGGGGCCGCAACTAATGAAAAACTGTTTTTT. As protein: CASSWGAATNEKLFF.

V is TRBV2 and J is TRBJ2-1; 13 bases match TRBD2. With 6 bases clipped from V and 7 bases from J, the junction kept 6 bases outside the gene matches. CDR3 size: 15 residues. CDR1 is SNHLY, CDR2 FYNNEI, per germline. The chain's CDR3 is CASSRGLAGVNEQFF. CDR3 sequence (DNA): TGTGCCAGCAGCCGCGGACTAGCGGGAGTAAATGAGCAGTTCTTC.

The chain links TRBV28 to TRBJ2-7; no clear D gene. Trimming took off 0 bases at V and 3 bases at J, with 12 bases between the two ends. The CDR3 is made up of 15 amino acids. Germline loops: CDR1 MDHEN, CDR2 SYDVKM. CDR3 nucleotide sequence: TGTGCCAGCAGTTTATGGGCAGGTGGGTTCTACGAGCAGTACTTC. It is translated as CASSLWAGGFYEQYF. The complete variable domain, with remaining parts taken from reference TRBV28 and TRBJ2-7, reads DVKVTQSSRYLVKRTGEKVFLECVQDMDHENMFWYRQDPGLGLRLIYFSYDVKMKEKGDIPEGYSVSREKKERFSLILESASTNQTSMYLCASSLWAGGFYEQYFGPGTRLTVT.

The V call is TRBV7-9, the J call TRBJ2-2; possibly TRBD1 for D (5 bases). V was trimmed by 2 bases and J by 4 bases, leaving 8 bases between them. This CDR3 is built from 14 residues. Germline assignment: CDR1 SEHNR and CDR2 FQNEAQ (reference sequence). The CDR3 DNA is TGTGCCAGCAGCTTACTGGACACCACCGGGGAGCTGTTTTTT. Encoded protein: CASSLLDTTGELFF.

The chain recombines TRBV4-2 with TRBJ2-1; TRBD2 is a possible D gene (5 bases). The V end lost 5 bases, the J end lost 6 bases, and 17 bases lay between the germline ends. Per germline, CDR1 LGHNA and CDR2 YNFKEQ. CDR3 size: 15 residues. The CDR3 region has the DNA TGTGCCAGCAGCTTACGAGGCGGAGGCGTCAATGAGCAGTTCTTC. It translates to CASSLRGGGVNEQFF.